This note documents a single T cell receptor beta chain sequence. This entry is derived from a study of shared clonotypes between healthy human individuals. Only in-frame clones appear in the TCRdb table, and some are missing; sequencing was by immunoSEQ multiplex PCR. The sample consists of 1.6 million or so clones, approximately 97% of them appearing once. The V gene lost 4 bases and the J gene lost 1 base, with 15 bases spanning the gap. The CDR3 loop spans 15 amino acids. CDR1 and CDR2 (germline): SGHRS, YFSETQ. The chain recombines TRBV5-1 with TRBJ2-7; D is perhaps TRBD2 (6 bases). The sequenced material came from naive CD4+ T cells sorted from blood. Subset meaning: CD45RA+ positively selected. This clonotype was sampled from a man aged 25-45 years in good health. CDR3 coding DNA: TGCGCCAGCAGCCGCCCGGAGGGAGGTTCCTACGAGCAGTACTTC. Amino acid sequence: CASSRPEGGSYEQYF.